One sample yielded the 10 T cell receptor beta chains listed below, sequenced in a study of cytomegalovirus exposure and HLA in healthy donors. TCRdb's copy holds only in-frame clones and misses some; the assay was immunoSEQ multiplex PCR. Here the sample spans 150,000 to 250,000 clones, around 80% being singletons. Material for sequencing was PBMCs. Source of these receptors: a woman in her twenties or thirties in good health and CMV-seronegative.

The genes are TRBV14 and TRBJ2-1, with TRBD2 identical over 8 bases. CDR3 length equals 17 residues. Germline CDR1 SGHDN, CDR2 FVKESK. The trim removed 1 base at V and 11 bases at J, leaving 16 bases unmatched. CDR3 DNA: TGTGCCAGCAGCCAAGTGGGAGGAGTAGCCAGTAGCGGGAAGCAGTTCTTC. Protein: CASSQVGGVASSGKQFF.

The CDR3, as DNA: TGTGCCAGCAGCCGCGACAGGGGGAGAAGCAATCAGCCCCAGCATTTT. Protein product: CASSRDRGRSNQPQHF. J is TRBJ1-5 and V is TRBV7-8; TRBD1 matches at 9 bases. V lost 5 bases to trimming and J lost 1 base; unmatched junction nucleotides: 6. CDR3 length equals 16 residues. CDR1 SGHVS and CDR2 FQNEAQ come from the germline V gene.

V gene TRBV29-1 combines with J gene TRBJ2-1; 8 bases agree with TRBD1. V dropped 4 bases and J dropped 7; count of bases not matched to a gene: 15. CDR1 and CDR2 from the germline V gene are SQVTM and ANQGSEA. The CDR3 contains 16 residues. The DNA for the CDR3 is TGCAGCGTTGCGACCGGCCGGGACAGGTCAAGTAATGAGCAGTTCTTC. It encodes CSVATGRDRSSNEQFF.

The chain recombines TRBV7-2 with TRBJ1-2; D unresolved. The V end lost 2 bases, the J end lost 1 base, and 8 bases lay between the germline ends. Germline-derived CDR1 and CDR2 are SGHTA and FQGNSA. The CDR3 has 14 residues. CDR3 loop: CASSLFPVNYGYTF. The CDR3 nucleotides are TGTGCCAGCAGCTTATTTCCGGTTAACTATGGCTACACCTTC.

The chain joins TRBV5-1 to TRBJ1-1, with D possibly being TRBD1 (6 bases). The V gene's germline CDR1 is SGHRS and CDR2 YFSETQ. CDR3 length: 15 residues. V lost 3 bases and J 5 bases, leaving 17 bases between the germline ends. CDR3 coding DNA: TGCGCCAGCAGCTCTGCCGGGCAGGGGCGAACTGAAGCTTTCTTT. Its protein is CASSSAGQGRTEAFF.

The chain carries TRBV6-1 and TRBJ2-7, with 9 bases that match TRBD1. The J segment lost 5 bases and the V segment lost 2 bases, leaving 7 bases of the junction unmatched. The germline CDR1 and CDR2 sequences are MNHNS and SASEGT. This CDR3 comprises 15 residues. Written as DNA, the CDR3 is TGTGCCAGCAGTGAAAGAGGGACAGGGCACAACGAGCAGTACTTC. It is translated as CASSERGTGHNEQYF.

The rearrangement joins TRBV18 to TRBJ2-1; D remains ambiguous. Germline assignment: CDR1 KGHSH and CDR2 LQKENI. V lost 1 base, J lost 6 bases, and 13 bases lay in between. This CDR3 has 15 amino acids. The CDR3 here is CASSPLSPPINEQFF. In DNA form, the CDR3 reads TGTGCCAGCTCACCACTCAGTCCCCCAATCAATGAGCAGTTCTTC.

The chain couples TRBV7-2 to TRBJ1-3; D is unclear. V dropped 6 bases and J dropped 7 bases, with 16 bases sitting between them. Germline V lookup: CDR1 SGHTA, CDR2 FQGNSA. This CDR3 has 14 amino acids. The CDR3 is CASSTMSGDNTIYF. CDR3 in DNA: TGTGCCAGCAGTACTATGTCGGGAGACAACACCATATATTTT.

Here the CDR3 DNA reads TGTGCCTGGGCCGGGCAGGGGGCCAACGAGCAGTACTTC. Translation gives CAWAGQGANEQYF. The chain uses TRBV30 and TRBJ2-7; 8 nucleotides agree with TRBD1. The CDR3 covers 13 residues. J was trimmed by 5 bases and V by 5 bases; bases with no gene match: 8. The V gene's germline CDR1 is GTSNPN and CDR2 SVGIG (reference sequence).

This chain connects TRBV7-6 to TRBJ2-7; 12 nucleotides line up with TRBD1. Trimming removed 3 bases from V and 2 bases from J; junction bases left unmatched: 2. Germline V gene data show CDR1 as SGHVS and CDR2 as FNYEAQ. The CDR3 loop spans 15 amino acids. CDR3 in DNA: TGTGCCAGCAGCTTGGGACAGGGGGCGGCCTACGAGCAGTACTTC. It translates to CASSLGQGAAYEQYF.